The sequence of this TCR beta chain was determined in a study of cytomegalovirus exposure and HLA in healthy donors. Overall study results and limits: Presence/absence analyses took donor sequencing depth as roughly uniform. Owing to their indistinguishability, certain V segments, notably TRBV6-2 and TRBV6-3, were excluded. A later analysis linked a missense variant in DCLRE1C to the trimming of TCR beta V and J genes.

Deletions cut 2 bases from V and 5 bases from J, with 18 bases between. Germline CDR1 reads KGHSH; CDR2 reads LQKENI. There are 16 residues in the CDR3. Both 60 Vbeta primers and 13 Jbeta primers went into the PCR. Measured with immunoSEQ multiplex PCR; TCRdb has only the in-frame clones, and not every one. Its table records 150,000 or so clones. Details on this clone: The antigen is not known.

The sequenced sample was PBMCs. The sequence came from a man younger than 40 in good health and CMV-seronegative. This chain connects TRBV18 to TRBJ1-1, with a weak D call TRBD1 (6 bases). CDR3: CASSPGQGSFRTEAFF. DNA of the CDR3: TGTGCCAGCTCACCAGGTCAGGGGAGTTTCCGGACTGAAGCTTTCTTT.